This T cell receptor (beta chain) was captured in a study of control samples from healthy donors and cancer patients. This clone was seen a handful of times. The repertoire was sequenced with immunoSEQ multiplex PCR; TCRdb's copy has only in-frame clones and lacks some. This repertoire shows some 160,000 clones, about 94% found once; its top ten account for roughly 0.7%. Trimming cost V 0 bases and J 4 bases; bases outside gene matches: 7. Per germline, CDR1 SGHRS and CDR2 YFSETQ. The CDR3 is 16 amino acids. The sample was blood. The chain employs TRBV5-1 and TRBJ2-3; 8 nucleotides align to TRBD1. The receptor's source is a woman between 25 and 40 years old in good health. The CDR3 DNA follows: TGCGCCAGCAGCTTGGAGGCAGGGGGCGGGGCAGATACGCAGTATTTT. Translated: CASSLEAGGGADTQYF.